This section outlines one T cell receptor (beta chain) sequence together with its context. This sample is drawn from a study of blood T cell repertoires in COVID-19. Looking at the study overall: Samples of COVID-19 (acute and convalescent) were obtained from the United States, Italy and Spain. T cells, B-cell-depleted T cells, or PBMCs supplied cDNA or gDNA.

Under the authors' procedure: For nucleated cells, counts were estimated from reference gene primer amplification. TCRdb's copy holds only in-frame clones and misses some; the assay was immunoSEQ multiplex PCR. That table supplies the V and J calls and clone size; D and trimming were determined from the DNA. This table has about 36,000 clones, approximately 75% appearing once. Germline V lookup: CDR1 MNHEY, CDR2 SVGAGI. This CDR3 has 15 amino acids. Trimming took 6 bases from V and 7 from J; bases not matched to a gene: 11. The sequenced sample consisted of peripheral blood. The J gene is TRBJ2-1, the V gene TRBV6-5; 8 nucleotides line up with TRBD2. The clonotype was recovered from a human donor in a cohort sampled during active or convalescent COVID-19. The donor label of this sample is uncertain. The CDR3 DNA follows: TGTGCCAGCAGGGGACTATCCGGGAGGGTGAATGAGCAGTTCTTC. Protein: CASRGLSGRVNEQFF.